Below are 20 T cell receptor beta chains sequenced from a single sample in a study of blood T cell repertoires in COVID-19. Measured with immunoSEQ multiplex PCR; TCRdb has only the in-frame clones, and not every one. The data show under 300,000 clones, 90% seen once. The sequencing sample was made of peripheral blood. Every receptor here comes from a woman aged 55-70 years with COVID-19, enrolled during active disease.

The V gene is TRBV18, the J gene TRBJ2-7, with a possible D match to TRBD1 (6 bases). The V gene's germline CDR1 is KGHSH and CDR2 LQKENI. Trimming took off 6 bases at V and 0 bases at J, with 12 bases between the two ends. CDR3 length equals 14 residues. The DNA of the CDR3 is TGTGCCAGCTCGACCACAGGGTTCTCCTACGAGCAGTACTTC. It codes for CASSTTGFSYEQYF.

The genes are TRBV19 and TRBJ1-5; TRBD1 matches at 7 bases. Germline V gene data show CDR1 as LNHDA and CDR2 as SQIVND (reference sequence). The CDR3 runs 15 residues. V lost 4 bases and J lost 1; bases outside the gene matches: 4. The CDR3 loop reads CASSSWDRSNQPQHF. The DNA of the CDR3 is TGTGCCAGTAGTAGTTGGGACAGAAGCAATCAGCCCCAGCATTTT.

This chain uses TRBV7-9 with TRBJ2-5; D call uncertain. There are 13 residues in the CDR3. Germline V lookup: CDR1 SEHNR, CDR2 FQNEAQ (reference sequence). Trimming cost V 3 bases and J 0 bases, with 5 bases left between them. CDR3 amino acids: CASSFVHQETQYF. The CDR3 coding sequence is TGTGCCAGCAGCTTCGTCCACCAAGAGACCCAGTACTTC.

This chain links TRBV7-2 with TRBJ1-6; TRBD1 is a possible D gene (6 bases). This CDR3 has 15 amino acids. Germline CDR1 is SGHTA and CDR2 is FQGNSA. Trimming shortened V by 0 bases and J by 7 bases, and 10 bases separated the two germline ends. CDR3 sequence: CASSLAQGLNSPLHF. The CDR3 coding sequence is TGTGCCAGCAGCTTAGCCCAGGGGCTGAATTCACCCCTCCACTTT.

The rearrangement uses TRBV3-1 (or the pseudogene TRBV3-2) and TRBJ1-6, with a tentative D call TRBD1 (6 bases). V shed 3 bases and J shed 5 bases, with 14 bases lying between them. CDR1 and CDR2 from the germline V gene are LGHDT and YNNKEL (reference sequence). This CDR3 spans 16 amino acids. The CDR3 spells CASSQGTGLNNSPLHF. The DNA for the CDR3 is TGTGCCAGCAGCCAGGGCACAGGGCTCAATAATTCACCCCTCCACTTT.

This sequence joins TRBV5-4 and TRBJ1-2; 7 bases line up with TRBD1. CDR1 and CDR2 (germline): SGHNT, YYREEE (reference sequence). The V gene end was trimmed by 0 bases and the J gene end by 3 bases; junction bases not matched to a gene: 5. CDR3 length equals 15 residues. CDR3 loop: CASSLVRDRDYGYTF. CDR3 DNA: TGTGCCAGCAGCTTGGTACGAGACAGGGACTATGGCTACACCTTC. Variable domain in full (rest from reference TRBV5-4 and TRBJ1-2): ETGVTQSPTHLIKTRGQQVTLRCSSQSGHNTVSWYQQALGQGPQFIFQYYREEENGRGNFPPRFSGLQFPNYSSELNVNALELDDSALYLCASSLVRDRDYGYTFGSGTRLTVV.

V is TRBV19 and J is TRBJ2-6; D is unclear. The V gene lost 5 bases and the J gene lost 1 base, with 9 bases spanning the gap. This CDR3 has 15 residues. Germline CDR1 LNHDA, CDR2 SQIVND (reference sequence). The CDR3 sequence: CASSSFRSGANVLTF. In DNA, the CDR3 is TGTGCCAGTAGTTCTTTCCGGTCTGGGGCCAACGTCCTGACTTTC.

The J gene is TRBJ1-2, the V gene TRBV5-8, with 10 bases matching TRBD1. CDR1 and CDR2 from the germline V gene are SGHTS and YDEGEE. The V gene end was trimmed by 4 bases and the J gene end by 4 bases; junction bases not matched to a gene: 4. The CDR3 extends over 14 amino acids. The CDR3 loop reads CASSLTGGIYGYTF. The CDR3 nucleotides are TGTGCCAGCAGCCTGACAGGGGGCATCTATGGCTACACCTTC. Looking up the rest from reference TRBV5-8 and TRBJ1-2 gives the full variable domain: EAGVTQSPTHLIKTRGQQATLRCSPISGHTSVYWYQQALGLGLQFLLWYDEGEERNRGNFPPRFSGRQFPNYSSELNVNALELEDSALYLCASSLTGGIYGYTFGSGTRLTVV.

V usage is TRBV6-1 and J usage is TRBJ1-5; D possibly corresponds to TRBD1 (5 bases). Germline V gene lookup returns CDR1 MNHNS and CDR2 SASEGT. The CDR3 is 16 amino acids. The germline V and J ends were trimmed by 2 bases and 2 bases, with 13 bases remaining between them. The CDR3 DNA sequence: TGTGCCAGCAGTGAATGGGGGGATACTGGCAATCAGCCCCAGCATTTT. This codes for CASSEWGDTGNQPQHF.

V gene TRBV6-5 combines with J gene TRBJ1-6, with 7 bases fitting TRBD1. J lost 7 bases, V lost 6 bases, and 6 bases had no gene match. Germline lookup yields CDR1 MNHEY and CDR2 SVGAGI. The CDR3 covers 14 residues. CDR3 sequence reads: CASSPGTVNSPLHF. DNA of the CDR3: TGTGCCAGCAGCCCAGGGACAGTAAATTCACCCCTCCACTTT.

As DNA, the CDR3 is TGTGCCAGTAAACAGGACTATGGCTACACCTTC. Its translation is CASKQDYGYTF. The chain couples TRBV19 to TRBJ1-2; tentatively, D is TRBD1 (5 bases). The CDR3 has 11 amino acids. Germline V gene sequence: CDR1 LNHDA, CDR2 SQIVND (reference sequence). The V gene lost 7 bases and the J gene lost 3 bases, with 6 bases spanning the gap.

The chain uses TRBV5-8 and TRBJ1-4; 10 positions match TRBD1. Germline loops: CDR1 SGHTS, CDR2 YDEGEE. The junction had 7 bases not matched to a gene; V was cut back by 3 bases and J by 8 bases. This CDR3 is built from 15 residues. CDR3 sequence: CASSYRTGGQEKLFF. The CDR3 DNA sequence: TGTGCCAGCAGCTACCGGACAGGGGGGCAAGAAAAACTGTTTTTT.

V and J are TRBV4-1 and TRBJ2-1; TRBD2 is a possible D gene (6 bases). The germline V gene encodes CDR1 MGHRA and CDR2 YSYEKL. The CDR3 length is 15 residues. The V gene lost 2 bases and the J gene lost 0 bases, with 8 bases spanning the gap. The CDR3 loop is CASSQRGSSYNEQFF. CDR3 DNA sequence: TGCGCCAGCAGCCAACGGGGGAGCTCCTACAATGAGCAGTTCTTC.

The chain combines TRBV25-1 with TRBJ2-3; 12 nucleotides line up with TRBD1. CDR1 is MGHDK and CDR2 is SYGVNS in the germline V gene. The CDR3 extends over 15 amino acids. The ends lost 5 bases at V and 3 bases at J; junction bases unmatched: 3. This chain's CDR3 is CASSKGQGATDTQYF. CDR3 DNA sequence: TGTGCCAGCAGTAAGGGACAGGGGGCTACAGATACGCAGTATTTT.

The chain carries TRBV12-5 and TRBJ1-5, with D possibly matching TRBD1 (5 bases). This CDR3 spans 17 amino acids. V was clipped by 3 bases and J by 1 base, with 16 bases between them. Germline V gene sequence: CDR1 LGHNT, CDR2 FRNRAP. The CDR3 loop reads CASGLRPVGGSNQPQHF. The CDR3 DNA reads as TGTGCTAGTGGTTTACGCCCGGTGGGGGGGAGCAATCAGCCCCAGCATTTT.

This rearrangement joins TRBV3-1 (or the pseudogene TRBV3-2) to TRBJ1-5; possibly TRBD1 for D (6 bases). The CDR3 is 16 amino acids. Germline CDR1 and CDR2: LGHDT and YNNKEL (reference sequence). Trimming stripped 0 bases from V and 3 bases from J, with 12 bases between. The CDR3: CASSQDPGQYNQPQHF. Written as DNA, the CDR3 is TGTGCCAGCAGCCAAGATCCAGGACAGTACAATCAGCCCCAGCATTTT.

This clone was seen only once. This chain uses TRBV7-2 with TRBJ1-4; the match to TRBD1 covers 7 bases. The CDR3 is 15 residues long. The V gene end was trimmed by 5 bases and the J gene end by 7 bases; junction bases not matched to a gene: 10. The V gene's germline CDR1 is SGHTA and CDR2 FQGNSA. CDR3 in DNA: TGTGCCAGCAGCCTTACAGGGGCGAGCCGTGAAAAACTGTTTTTT. This translates into CASSLTGASREKLFF.

The chain joins TRBV6-1 to TRBJ1-4; TRBD1 aligns across 7 bases. CDR3 length: 14 amino acids. The V gene end was trimmed by 3 bases and the J gene end by 10 bases; junction bases not matched to a gene: 8. Per germline, CDR1 MNHNS and CDR2 SASEGT. CDR3 DNA: TGTGCCAGCAGTGACGCCGGGACAGTCGGAAAACTGTTTTTT. Amino acid sequence: CASSDAGTVGKLFF.

The chain is built from TRBV4-2 and TRBJ1-2; D is perhaps TRBD1 (5 bases). The germline V and J ends were trimmed by 2 bases and 2 bases, with 12 bases remaining between them. Per germline, CDR1 LGHNA and CDR2 YNFKEQ. The CDR3 totals 15 residues. CDR3 sequence: CASSQPRVANYGYTF. The CDR3 region has the DNA TGTGCCAGCAGCCAACCCAGGGTCGCAAACTATGGCTACACCTTC.

J is TRBJ1-1 and V is TRBV7-2; TRBD1 matches at 11 bases. V gave up 4 bases and J gave up 9 bases; unmatched junction bases: 4. The CDR3 runs to 13 residues. Germline CDR1 reads SGHTA; CDR2 reads FQGNSA. CDR3 coding DNA: TGTGCCAGCAGCTCGGACAGGGGGCGAAAAGCTTTCTTT. It yields the protein CASSSDRGRKAFF.